This entry is about one T cell receptor beta chain. Its antigen is still unknown. V dropped 7 bases and J dropped 4 bases, with 13 bases sitting between them. The CDR3 length is 13 residues. CDR1 is KGHSH, CDR2 LQKENI, per germline. The PCR made use of 60 Vbeta and 13 Jbeta primers. In the original processing: Later reanalysis found 75 million to 95 million unique TCR beta chains, 10 million to 14 million of them shared. Profiled with immunoSEQ multiplex PCR; TCRdb holds only in-frame clones, not every one. Clone size and the V and J calls come from that table; the DNA yielded D and trimming. This table holds more than 200,000 clones, approximately 80% found once. This entry comes from a study of cytomegalovirus exposure and HLA in healthy donors. Study-wide points: The authors reported that TCR beta sequences could predict HLA-A and HLA-B alleles. These predictions were accurate for most subjects in the first cohort.

V gene TRBV18 combines with J gene TRBJ1-2; no reliable D call. The sample consisted of PBMCs. The origin of this receptor is a girl aged 2 to 10 in good health and CMV-seronegative. The CDR3 region is CASCEGISYGYTF. The DNA for the CDR3 is TGTGCCAGCTGCGAGGGTATCAGCTATGGCTACACCTTC. The variable domain in full, completed from reference TRBV18 and TRBJ1-2, reads NAGVMQNPRHLVRRRGQEARLRCSPMKGHSHVYWYRQLPEEGLKFMVYLQKENIIDESGMPKERFSAEFPKEGPSILRIQQVVRGDSAAYFCASCEGISYGYTFGSGTRLTVV.